This T cell receptor beta chain emerged from a study of CD8 T cells in Susac syndrome. Germline V CDR1 and CDR2: SGHRS, YFSETQ. The CDR3 contains 15 residues. J gave up 1 base and V 4 bases, and 5 bases lay outside the gene matches. cDNA came from approximately 0.5 to 1 ug RNA primed by random hexamers. TCRdb ran MiXCR on the immunoSEQ multiplex PCR reads and lists one entry per CDR3 protein. This table has about 400,000 distinct CDR3 sequences, approximately 85% appearing once. This sequence joins TRBV5-1 and TRBJ2-7, with TRBD1 matching over 10 bases. Material for sequencing was CD8+ T cells from PBMCs. The TCR comes from a human donor with multiple sclerosis. CDR3 sequence reads: CASSQGQGPSYEQYF. For the CDR3, the DNA is TGCGCCAGCAGCCAGGGACAGGGGCCTTCCTACGAGCAGTACTTC.